A selection of T cell receptor beta chains follows, all from one sample in a study of cytomegalovirus exposure and HLA in healthy donors. TCRdb's copy holds only in-frame clones and misses some; the assay was immunoSEQ multiplex PCR. This sample has about 190,000 clones, with 85% to 90% found just once. The sequencing input was PBMCs. The receptors stem from a man aged 30 to 45 in good health and CMV-seronegative. The CDR3 runs from the conserved cysteine through the conserved F or W. A D gene is named only where the DNA matches it firmly. Only part of the rows carry a size: once, few, many, or a class if the clone is expanded.

>TRBV19|NA|NA|TRBJ1-3
TGTGCCACCTACAGGGTTGGAACCATATATTTT
CATYRVGTIYF
>TRBV19|NA|NA|TRBJ2-7
TGTGCCAGTAGTCCCCTGGAGGGTGATGCCTTCGAGCAGTACTTC
CASSPLEGDAFEQYF
>TRBV5-5|NA|NA|TRBJ1-1
TGTGCCAGCAGCTTGAAGGGGCGGGGGGCCCAGAACACTGAAGCTTTCTTT
CASSLKGRGAQNTEAFF
>TRBV28|TRBD1|NA|TRBJ2-6
TGTGCCAGCAGCTCGACAGGGGAGGCTTTCTCTGGGGCCAACGTCCTGACTTTC
CASSSTGEAFSGANVLTF
>TRBV7-9|NA|NA|TRBJ2-7
TGTTCCAGCAGCCTTACCTACGAGCAGTACTTC
CSSSLTYEQYF
>TRBV11-1|NA|NA|TRBJ2-7
TGTGCCAGCACCCCACGTTGGGGGCTTGAGCAGTACTTC
CASTPRWGLEQYF
>TRBV18|TRBD2|NA|TRBJ2-7
TGTGCCAGCTCACCATTCCGTGGGGGGGAAGGCCTCGGCGAGCAGTACTTC
CASSPFRGGEGLGEQYF
>TRBV28|NA|NA|TRBJ1-2
TGTGCCAGCATCCCAGAGGGAGCTAACTATGGCTACACCTTC
CASIPEGANYGYTF
>TRBV5-1|TRBD2|NA|TRBJ2-1
TGCGCCAGCAGCTTGACGACTAGCGGAAATGAGCAGTTCTTC
CASSLTTSGNEQFF
>TRBV7-9|TRBD2|NA|TRBJ2-1
TGTGCCAGCAGCTTAGGGCCTAGCGGGGTCTACAATGAGCAGTTCTTC
CASSLGPSGVYNEQFF
>TRBV10-3|NA|NA|TRBJ2-6
TGTGCCATCAGTGGACAGCTCTCTGGGGCCAACGTCCTGACTTTC
CAISGQLSGANVLTF
>TRBV7-2|TRBD1|NA|TRBJ1-5
TGTGCCAGCAGCTTACTTTTGACAGGGGACCAGCCCCAGCATTTT
CASSLLLTGDQPQHF
>TRBV5-4|TRBD1|NA|TRBJ1-6
TGTGCCAGCAGCTTGGAGCAGGGGGTGAGTTCACCCCTCCACTTT
CASSLEQGVSSPLHF
>TRBV6-1|NA|NA|TRBJ2-1
TGTGCCAGCAGTTCCCGGGGTTGGGGGGTCGATGAGCAGTTCTTC
CASSSRGWGVDEQFF
>TRBV10-2|NA|NA|TRBJ2-7
TGCGCCAGCAGTGATACAGGGAGTGTCTACGAGCAGTACTTC
CASSDTGSVYEQYF
>TRBV6-5|NA|NA|TRBJ1-4
TGTGCCAGCAGTAAGGAGGGGTTTAATGAAAAACTGTTTTTT
CASSKEGFNEKLFF
>TRBV27|TRBD1|NA|TRBJ2-1
TGTGCCAGCAGACAGGGGTGCAATGAGCAGTTCTTC
CASRQGCNEQFF
>TRBV6-5|TRBD1|once|TRBJ2-7
TGTGCCAGCAGTCCGGGACAGAATTTGCCCTACGAGCAGTACTTC
CASSPGQNLPYEQYF
>TRBV6-1|NA|few|TRBJ2-3
TGTGCCAGCAGTGAACGGGAGACGCAGTATTTT
CASSERETQYF
>TRBV29-1|TRBD1|NA|TRBJ2-5
TGCAGCGTTCCGACAGGGGGGAGGGAGACCCAGTACTTC
CSVPTGGRETQYF
>TRBV27|TRBD1|NA|TRBJ1-1
TGTGCCAGCAGTTTCGGGGACAGGGAGGGCACTGAAGCTTTCTTT
CASSFGDREGTEAFF
>TRBV4-3|TRBD1|NA|TRBJ2-2
TGCGCCAGCAGCCGCGGACAGGGGTACACCGGGGAGCTGTTTTTT
CASSRGQGYTGELFF
>TRBV5-1|TRBD2|NA|TRBJ2-3
TGCGCCAGCAGCACGGGACTAGCGGTGAGCACAGATACGCAGTATTTT
CASSTGLAVSTDTQYF
>TRBV28|NA|NA|TRBJ2-7
TGTGCCAGCAGTCAAGGGGATTCCTACGAGCAGTACTTC
CASSQGDSYEQYF
>TRBV27|NA|NA|TRBJ2-7
TGTGCCAGCAGCTCTTGGTCAGGCACCTACGAGCAGTACTTC
CASSSWSGTYEQYF
>TRBV30|NA|NA|TRBJ2-1
TGTGCCTGGAGTGTAAACAGCGGGCAGGGACAGTTCTTC
CAWSVNSGQGQFF
>TRBV7-9|NA|NA|TRBJ2-2
TGTGCCAGCAGCGGCCCGACACGGATCGGGGAGCTGTTTTTT
CASSGPTRIGELFF
>TRBV6-5|NA|once|TRBJ2-3
TGTGCCAGCAGCGAGGGTAACACGCAGTATTTT
CASSEGNTQYF
>TRBV7-9|NA|NA|TRBJ2-7
TGTGCCGGACAATATAGCGGCAGCTCCTACGAGCAGTACTTC
CAGQYSGSSYEQYF
>TRBV15|NA|NA|TRBJ2-2
TGTGCCACCAGCAGAGGTGGCAACACCGGGGAGCTGTTTTTT
CATSRGGNTGELFF
>TRBV7-8|NA|few|TRBJ1-5
TGTGCCAGCAGCTTAGATCGCGGCCCGAGTGTGCCCCAGCATTTT
CASSLDRGPSVPQHF
>TRBV4-3|NA|NA|TRBJ1-1
TGCGCCAGCAGCCGAGGAAGTATGAACACTGAAGCTTTCTTT
CASSRGSMNTEAFF
>TRBV7-6|TRBD2|NA|TRBJ2-1
TGTGCCAGCAGCCGAGATCGGACTAGCGGGGGGGTTATGTTCTTC
CASSRDRTSGGVMFF
>TRBV7-9|NA|NA|TRBJ2-5
TGTGCCAGCAGCCGGCCGAGCGGGGAGACCCAGTACTTC
CASSRPSGETQYF
>TRBV6-6|NA|NA|TRBJ2-7
TGTGCCAGCAGTTACGGCGGGACGGCCGGACGCGAGCAGTACTTC
CASSYGGTAGREQYF
>TRBV18|NA|NA|TRBJ1-2
TGTGCCAGCTCACCAGCTACGGAGTATTATGGCTACACCTTC
CASSPATEYYGYTF
>TRBV6-5|TRBD1|NA|TRBJ2-5
TGTGCCAGCAGTAGGACAGGCCAAGAGACCCAGTACTTC
CASSRTGQETQYF
>TRBV6-5|TRBD1|few|TRBJ2-2
TGTGCCAGCGACAGGGGTGACACCGGGGAGCTGTTTTTT
CASDRGDTGELFF
>TRBV7-9|TRBD1|NA|TRBJ2-7
TGTGCCAGCTCATCTTCGGGGACAGGGTACGACGAGCAGTACTTC
CASSSSGTGYDEQYF
>TRBV28|TRBD1|NA|TRBJ1-1
TGTGCCAGTAACAGGGGATTGAACACTGAAGCTTTCTTT
CASNRGLNTEAFF
>TRBV7-2|NA|NA|TRBJ1-3
TGTGCCAGCAGCTCGCAGGGAAACACCATATATTTT
CASSSQGNTIYF
>TRBV28|TRBD2|NA|TRBJ2-3
TGTGCCAGCACCCTGGGGGGGGTTGTCACAGATACGCAGTATTTT
CASTLGGVVTDTQYF
>TRBV27|NA|NA|TRBJ1-2
TGTGCCAGCAGTCCAACAACAGGATACTATGGCTACACCTTC
CASSPTTGYYGYTF
>TRBV10-3|NA|few|TRBJ2-3
TGTGCCATCAGTCCAGAATTCAGCACAGATACGCAGTATTTT
CAISPEFSTDTQYF
>TRBV7-9|TRBD1|once|TRBJ2-2
TGTGCCAGCAGCTTAGTTGGGACAGGGCTGGTCCCGCGGGTCGGGGAGCTGTTTTTT
CASSLVGTGLVPRVGELFF
>TRBV20-1|NA|NA|TRBJ2-7
TGCAGTGCTCCGGGAGTCTACGAGCAGTACTTC
CSAPGVYEQYF
>TRBV23-1|NA|NA|TRBJ1-1
TGCGCCAGCAGTCAATCGAGAGGAGTGAACACTGAAGCTTTCTTT
CASSQSRGVNTEAFF
>TRBV5-4|TRBD2|NA|TRBJ2-2
TGTGCCAGCAGCGGTAGCGGGAGGCGGACCGGGGAGCTGTTTTTT
CASSGSGRRTGELFF
>TRBV21-1|NA|NA|TRBJ1-3
TGTGCCAGCAGCAAAAGAAGGGACAGGGCTGGAAACACCATATATTTT
CASSKRRDRAGNTIYF
>TRBV5-1|TRBD2|NA|TRBJ2-1
TGCGCCAGCAGCCCGGGACTAGCGGGGGGAACCTCGTACAATGAGCAGTTCTTC
CASSPGLAGGTSYNEQFF
>TRBV27|NA|NA|TRBJ2-1
TGTGCCAGCAGTTCGGGATTTTACAATGAGCAGTTCTTC
CASSSGFYNEQFF
>TRBV7-8|NA|NA|TRBJ1-2
TGTGCCAGCAGCTTAGCAGGGACACTCTATGGCTACACCTTC
CASSLAGTLYGYTF
>TRBV19|TRBD1|NA|TRBJ1-1
TGTGCCAGTAGTATCCTTTCCCACAGGGGTTCATTTATGAACACTGAAGCTTTCTTT
CASSILSHRGSFMNTEAFF
>TRBV11-2|TRBD1|NA|TRBJ1-3
TGTGCCAGCAGCCCCTGGACAGGGGGAAACACCATATATTTT
CASSPWTGGNTIYF
>TRBV7-6|NA|NA|TRBJ2-3
TGTGCCAGCAGCTTGACGGGGGATACGCAGTATTTT
CASSLTGDTQYF
>TRBV7-2|TRBD1|NA|TRBJ2-3
TGTGCCAGCAGCTTCGATGGAGGACAGGGGTTCTCAGATACGCAGTATTTT
CASSFDGGQGFSDTQYF
>TRBV19|TRBD2|NA|TRBJ2-2
TGTGCCAGTAGTATTCTGCGGGAGGCCGGGGAGCTGTTTTTT
CASSILREAGELFF